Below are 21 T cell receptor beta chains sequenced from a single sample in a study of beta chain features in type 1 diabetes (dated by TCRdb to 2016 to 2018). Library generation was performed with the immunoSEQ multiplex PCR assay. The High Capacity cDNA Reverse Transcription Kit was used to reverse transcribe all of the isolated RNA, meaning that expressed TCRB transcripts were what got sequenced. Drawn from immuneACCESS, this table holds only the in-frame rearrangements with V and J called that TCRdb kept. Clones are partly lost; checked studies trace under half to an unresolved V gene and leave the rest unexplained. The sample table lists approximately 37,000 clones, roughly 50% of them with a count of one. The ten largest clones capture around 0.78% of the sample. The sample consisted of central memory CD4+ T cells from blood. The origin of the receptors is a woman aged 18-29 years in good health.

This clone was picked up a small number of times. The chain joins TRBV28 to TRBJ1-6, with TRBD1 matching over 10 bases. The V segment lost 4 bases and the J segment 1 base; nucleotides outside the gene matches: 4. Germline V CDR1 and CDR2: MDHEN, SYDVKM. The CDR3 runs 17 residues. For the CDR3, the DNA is TGTGCCAGCAGTTCCCTGGACAGGGGGTCCTATAATTCACCCCTCCACTTT. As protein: CASSSLDRGSYNSPLHF.

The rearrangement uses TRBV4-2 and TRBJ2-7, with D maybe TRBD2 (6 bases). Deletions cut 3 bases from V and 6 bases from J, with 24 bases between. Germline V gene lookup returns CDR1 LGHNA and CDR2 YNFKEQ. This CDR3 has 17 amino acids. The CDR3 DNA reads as TGTGCCAGCAGCCACATAATTGACGGAAAAGGTAGCGGCGAGCAGTACTTC. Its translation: CASSHIIDGKGSGEQYF.

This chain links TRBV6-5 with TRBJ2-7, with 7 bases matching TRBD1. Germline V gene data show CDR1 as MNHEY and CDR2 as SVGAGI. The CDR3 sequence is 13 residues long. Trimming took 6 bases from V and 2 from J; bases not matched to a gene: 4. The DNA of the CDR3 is TGTGCCAGCAGGAAGACAGGGACCTACGAGCAGTACTTC. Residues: CASRKTGTYEQYF.

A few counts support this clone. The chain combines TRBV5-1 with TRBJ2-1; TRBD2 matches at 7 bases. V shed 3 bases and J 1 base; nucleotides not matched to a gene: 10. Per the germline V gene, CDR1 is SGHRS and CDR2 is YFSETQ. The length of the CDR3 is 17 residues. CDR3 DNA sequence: TGCGCCAGCAGCTCGGGACTATATTCCCGGTCCTACAATGAGCAGTTCTTC. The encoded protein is CASSSGLYSRSYNEQFF.

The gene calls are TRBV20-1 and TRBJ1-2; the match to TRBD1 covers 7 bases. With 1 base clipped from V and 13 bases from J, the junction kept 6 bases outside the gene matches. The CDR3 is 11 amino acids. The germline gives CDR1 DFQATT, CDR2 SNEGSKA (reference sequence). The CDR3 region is CSARAGTAGTF. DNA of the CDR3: TGCAGTGCTAGAGCCGGGACAGCCGGCACCTTC.

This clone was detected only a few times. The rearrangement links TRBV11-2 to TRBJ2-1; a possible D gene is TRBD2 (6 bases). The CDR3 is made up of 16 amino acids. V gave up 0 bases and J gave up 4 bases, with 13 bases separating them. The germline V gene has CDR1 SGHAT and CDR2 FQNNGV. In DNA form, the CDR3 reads TGTGCCAGCAGCTTAGAGGTCTTCGCGGGGTACAATGAGCAGTTCTTC. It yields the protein CASSLEVFAGYNEQFF.

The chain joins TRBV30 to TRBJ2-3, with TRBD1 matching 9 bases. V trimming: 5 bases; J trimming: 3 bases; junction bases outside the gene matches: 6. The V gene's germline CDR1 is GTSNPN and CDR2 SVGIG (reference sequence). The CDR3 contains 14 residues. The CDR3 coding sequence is TGTGCCTGGTACAGGGGGCGCGAAACAGATACGCAGTATTTT. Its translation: CAWYRGRETDTQYF.

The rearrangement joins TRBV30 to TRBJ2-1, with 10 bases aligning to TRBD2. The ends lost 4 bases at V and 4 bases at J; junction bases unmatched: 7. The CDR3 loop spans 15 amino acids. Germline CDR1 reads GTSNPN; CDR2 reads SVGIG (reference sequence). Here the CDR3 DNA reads TGTGCCTGGAACACCCTAGCGGGAGTATACAATGAGCAGTTCTTC. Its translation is CAWNTLAGVYNEQFF. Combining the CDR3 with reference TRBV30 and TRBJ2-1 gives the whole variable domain SQTIHQWPATLVQPVGSPLSLECTVEGTSNPNLYWYRQAAGRGLQLLFYSVGIGQISSEVPQNLSASRPQDRQFILSSKKLLLSDSGFYLCAWNTLAGVYNEQFFGPGTRLTVL.

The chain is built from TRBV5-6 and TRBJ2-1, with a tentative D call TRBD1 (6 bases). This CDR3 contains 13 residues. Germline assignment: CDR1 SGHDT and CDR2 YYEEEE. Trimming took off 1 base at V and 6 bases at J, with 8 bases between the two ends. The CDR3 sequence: CASSLRGGNEQFF. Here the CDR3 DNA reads TGTGCCAGCAGCTTGAGAGGGGGCAATGAGCAGTTCTTC. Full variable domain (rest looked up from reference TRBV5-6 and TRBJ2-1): DAGVTQSPTHLIKTRGQQVTLRCSPKSGHDTVSWYQQALGQGPQFIFQYYEEEERQRGNFPDRFSGHQFPNYSSELNVNALLLGDSALYLCASSLRGGNEQFFGPGTRLTVL.

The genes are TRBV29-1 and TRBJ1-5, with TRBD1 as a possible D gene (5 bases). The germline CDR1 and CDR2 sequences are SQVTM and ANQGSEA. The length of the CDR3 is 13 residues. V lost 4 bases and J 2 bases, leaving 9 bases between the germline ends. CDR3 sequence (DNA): TGCAGCGTTGGGTGGGGGGGCAATCAGCCCCAGCATTTT. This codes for CSVGWGGNQPQHF.

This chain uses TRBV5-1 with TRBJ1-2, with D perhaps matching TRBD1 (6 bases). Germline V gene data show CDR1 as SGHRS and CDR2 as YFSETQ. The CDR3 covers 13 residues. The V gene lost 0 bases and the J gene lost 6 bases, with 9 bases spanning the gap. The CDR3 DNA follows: TGCGCCAGCAGCTTGGACGGACAGAATGGCTACACCTTC. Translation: CASSLDGQNGYTF.

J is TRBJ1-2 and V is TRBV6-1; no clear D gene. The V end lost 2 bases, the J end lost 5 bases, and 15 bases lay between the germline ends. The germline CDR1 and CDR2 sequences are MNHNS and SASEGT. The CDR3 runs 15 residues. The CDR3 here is CASSEHDLTRYGYTF. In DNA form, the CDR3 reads TGTGCCAGCAGTGAACATGACCTAACGAGGTATGGCTACACCTTC.

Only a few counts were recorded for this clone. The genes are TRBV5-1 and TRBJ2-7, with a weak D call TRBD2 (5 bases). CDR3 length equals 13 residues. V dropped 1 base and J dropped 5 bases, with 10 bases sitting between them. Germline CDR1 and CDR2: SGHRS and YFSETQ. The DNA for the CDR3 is TGCGCCAGCAGCTTGTGGGAGCCGGACGAGCAGTACTTC. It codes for CASSLWEPDEQYF.

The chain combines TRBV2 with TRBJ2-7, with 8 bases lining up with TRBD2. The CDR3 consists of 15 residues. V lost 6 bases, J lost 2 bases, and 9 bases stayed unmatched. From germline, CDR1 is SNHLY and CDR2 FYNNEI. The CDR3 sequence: CASRPRSGGAYEQYF. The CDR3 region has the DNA TGTGCCAGCAGGCCGCGGAGCGGGGGAGCCTACGAGCAGTACTTC. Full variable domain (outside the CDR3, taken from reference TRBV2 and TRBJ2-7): EPEVTQTPSHQVTQMGQEVILRCVPISNHLYFYWYRQILGQKVEFLVSFYNNEISEKSEIFDDQFSVERPDGSNFTLKIRSTKLEDSAMYFCASRPRSGGAYEQYFGPGTRLTVT.

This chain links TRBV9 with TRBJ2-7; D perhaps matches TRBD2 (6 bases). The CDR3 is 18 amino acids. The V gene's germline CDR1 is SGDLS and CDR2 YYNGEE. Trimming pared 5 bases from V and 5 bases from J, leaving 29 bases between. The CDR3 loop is CASSGNPKRATTLDEQYF. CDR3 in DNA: TGTGCCAGCAGTGGCAATCCGAAGCGGGCCACGACTCTGGACGAGCAGTACTTC.

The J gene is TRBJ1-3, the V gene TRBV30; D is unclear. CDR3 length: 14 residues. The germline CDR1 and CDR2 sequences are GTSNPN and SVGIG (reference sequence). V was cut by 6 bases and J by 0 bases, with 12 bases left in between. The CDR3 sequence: CACPKRDSGNTIYF. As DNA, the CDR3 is TGTGCCTGCCCAAAGAGAGACTCTGGAAACACCATATATTTT.

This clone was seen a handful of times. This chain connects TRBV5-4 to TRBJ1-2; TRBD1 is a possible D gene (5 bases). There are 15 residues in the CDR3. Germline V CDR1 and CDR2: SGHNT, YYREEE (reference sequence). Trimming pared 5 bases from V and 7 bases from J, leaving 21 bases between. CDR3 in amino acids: CASRGGEDSPGGYTF. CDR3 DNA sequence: TGTGCCAGCAGGGGGGGGGAGGATTCGCCTGGTGGCTACACCTTC. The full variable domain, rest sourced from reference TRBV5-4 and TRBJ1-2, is ETGVTQSPTHLIKTRGQQVTLRCSSQSGHNTVSWYQQALGQGPQFIFQYYREEENGRGNFPPRFSGLQFPNYSSELNVNALELDDSALYLCASRGGEDSPGGYTFGSGTRLTVV.

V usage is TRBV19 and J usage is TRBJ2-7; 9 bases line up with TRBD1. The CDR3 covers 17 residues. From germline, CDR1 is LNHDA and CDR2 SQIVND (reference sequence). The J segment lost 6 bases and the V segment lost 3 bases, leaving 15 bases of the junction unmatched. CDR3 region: CASSISPRGQGSGEQYF. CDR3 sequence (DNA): TGTGCCAGTAGTATTTCCCCGAGGGGACAGGGCAGCGGCGAGCAGTACTTC.

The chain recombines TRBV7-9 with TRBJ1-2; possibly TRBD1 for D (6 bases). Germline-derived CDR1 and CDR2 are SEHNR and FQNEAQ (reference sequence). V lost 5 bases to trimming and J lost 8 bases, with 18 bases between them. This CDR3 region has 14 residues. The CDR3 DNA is TGTGCCAGCAGCCCTAAAACAGGGCCGGGAGGCTACACCTTC. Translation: CASSPKTGPGGYTF. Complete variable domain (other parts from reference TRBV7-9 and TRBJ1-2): DTGVSQNPRHKITKRGQNVTFRCDPISEHNRLYWYRQTLGQGPEFLTYFQNEAQLEKSRLLSDRFSAERPKGSFSTLEIQRTEQGDSAMYLCASSPKTGPGGYTFGSGTRLTVV.

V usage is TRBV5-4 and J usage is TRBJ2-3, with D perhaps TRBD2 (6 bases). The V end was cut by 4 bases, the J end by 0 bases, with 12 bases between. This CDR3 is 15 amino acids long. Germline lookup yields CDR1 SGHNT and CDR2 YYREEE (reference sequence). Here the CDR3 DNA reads TGTGCCAGCAGCCGGGACTCCCATAGCACAGATACGCAGTATTTT. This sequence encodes CASSRDSHSTDTQYF.

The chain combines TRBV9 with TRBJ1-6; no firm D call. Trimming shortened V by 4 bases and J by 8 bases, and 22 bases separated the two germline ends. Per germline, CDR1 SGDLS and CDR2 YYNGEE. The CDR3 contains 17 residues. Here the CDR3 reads CASSSGVAARGDSPLHF. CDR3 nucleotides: TGTGCCAGCAGCTCCGGGGTGGCGGCTCGGGGAGATTCACCCCTCCACTTT.